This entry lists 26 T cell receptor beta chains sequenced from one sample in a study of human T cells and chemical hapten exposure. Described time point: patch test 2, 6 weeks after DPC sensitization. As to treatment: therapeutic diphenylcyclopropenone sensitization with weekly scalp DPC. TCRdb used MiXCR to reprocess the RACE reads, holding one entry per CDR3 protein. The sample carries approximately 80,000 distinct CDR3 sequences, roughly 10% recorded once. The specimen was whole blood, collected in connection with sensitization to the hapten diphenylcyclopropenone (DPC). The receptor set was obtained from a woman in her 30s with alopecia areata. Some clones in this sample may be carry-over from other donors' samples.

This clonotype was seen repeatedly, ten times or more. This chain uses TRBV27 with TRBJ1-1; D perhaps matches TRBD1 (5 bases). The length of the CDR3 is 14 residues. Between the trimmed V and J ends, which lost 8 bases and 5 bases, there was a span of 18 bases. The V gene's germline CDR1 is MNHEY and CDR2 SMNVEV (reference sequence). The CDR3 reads CASSRRRGETEAFF. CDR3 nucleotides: TGTGCCAGCTCTAGGCGAAGAGGGGAGACTGAAGCTTTCTTT.

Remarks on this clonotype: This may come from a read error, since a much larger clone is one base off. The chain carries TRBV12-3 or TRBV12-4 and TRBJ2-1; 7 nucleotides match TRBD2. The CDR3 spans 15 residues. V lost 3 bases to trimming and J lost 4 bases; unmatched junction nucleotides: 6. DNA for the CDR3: TGTGCCAGCAGTTTCACCGGGACTACATACAATGAGCAGTTCTTC. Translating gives CASSFTGTTYNEQFF.

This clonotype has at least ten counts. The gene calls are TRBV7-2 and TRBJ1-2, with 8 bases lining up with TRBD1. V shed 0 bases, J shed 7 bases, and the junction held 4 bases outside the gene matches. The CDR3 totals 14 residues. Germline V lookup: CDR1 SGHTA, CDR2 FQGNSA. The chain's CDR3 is CASSLARQGSGYTF. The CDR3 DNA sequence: TGTGCCAGCAGCTTAGCAAGACAGGGGTCTGGCTACACCTTC.

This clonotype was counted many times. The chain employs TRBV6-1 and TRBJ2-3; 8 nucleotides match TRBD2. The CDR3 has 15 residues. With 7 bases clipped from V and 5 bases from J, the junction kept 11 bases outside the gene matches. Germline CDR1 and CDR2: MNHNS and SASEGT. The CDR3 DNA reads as TGTGCCAGCATTCGATGGACTAGCTTACGAGATACGCAGTATTTT. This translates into CASIRWTSLRDTQYF.

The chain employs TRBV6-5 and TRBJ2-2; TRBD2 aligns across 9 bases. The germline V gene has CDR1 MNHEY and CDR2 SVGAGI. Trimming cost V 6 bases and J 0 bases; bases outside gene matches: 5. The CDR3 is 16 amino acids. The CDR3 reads CASRTASGANTGELFF. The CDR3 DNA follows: TGTGCCAGCAGAACGGCTAGCGGGGCGAACACCGGGGAGCTGTTTTTT.

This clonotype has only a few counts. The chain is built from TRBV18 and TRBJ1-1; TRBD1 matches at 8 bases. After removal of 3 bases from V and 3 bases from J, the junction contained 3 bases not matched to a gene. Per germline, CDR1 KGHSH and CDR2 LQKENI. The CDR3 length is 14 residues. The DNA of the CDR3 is TGTGCCAGCTCACCCCAGGACAGGGACACTGAAGCTTTCTTT. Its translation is CASSPQDRDTEAFF. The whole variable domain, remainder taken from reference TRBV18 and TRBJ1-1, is NAGVMQNPRHLVRRRGQEARLRCSPMKGHSHVYWYRQLPEEGLKFMVYLQKENIIDESGMPKERFSAEFPKEGPSILRIQQVVRGDSAAYFCASSPQDRDTEAFFGQGTRLTVV.

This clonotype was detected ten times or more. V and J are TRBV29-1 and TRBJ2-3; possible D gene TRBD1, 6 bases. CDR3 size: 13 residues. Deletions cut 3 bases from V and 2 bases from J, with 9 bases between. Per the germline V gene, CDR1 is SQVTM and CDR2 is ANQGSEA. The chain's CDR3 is CSVDRGYTDTQYF. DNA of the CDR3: TGCAGCGTTGACAGGGGCTACACAGATACGCAGTATTTT.

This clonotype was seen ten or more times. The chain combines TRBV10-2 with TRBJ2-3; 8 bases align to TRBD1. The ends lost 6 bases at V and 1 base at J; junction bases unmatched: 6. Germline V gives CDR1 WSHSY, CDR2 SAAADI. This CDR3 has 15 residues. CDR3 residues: CASRNSGGGTDTQYF. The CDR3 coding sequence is TGCGCCAGCAGGAACTCAGGGGGCGGCACAGATACGCAGTATTTT.

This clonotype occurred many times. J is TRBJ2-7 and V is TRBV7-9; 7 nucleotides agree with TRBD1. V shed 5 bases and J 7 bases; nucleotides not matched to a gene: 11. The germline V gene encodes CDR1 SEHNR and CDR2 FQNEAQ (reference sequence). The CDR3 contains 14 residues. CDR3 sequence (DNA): TGTGCCAGCAGCCTACGGACAGGTTCGGGGGAGCAGTACTTC. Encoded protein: CASSLRTGSGEQYF. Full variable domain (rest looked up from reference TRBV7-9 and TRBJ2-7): DTGVSQNPRHKITKRGQNVTFRCDPISEHNRLYWYRQTLGQGPEFLTYFQNEAQLEKSRLLSDRFSAERPKGSFSTLEIQRTEQGDSAMYLCASSLRTGSGEQYFGPGTRLTVT.

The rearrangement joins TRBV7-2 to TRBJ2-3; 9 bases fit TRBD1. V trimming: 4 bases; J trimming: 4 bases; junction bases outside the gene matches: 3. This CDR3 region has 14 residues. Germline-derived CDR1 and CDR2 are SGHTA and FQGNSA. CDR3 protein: CASSSTGGADTQYF. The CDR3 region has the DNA TGTGCCAGCAGCTCCACAGGGGGCGCAGATACGCAGTATTTT.

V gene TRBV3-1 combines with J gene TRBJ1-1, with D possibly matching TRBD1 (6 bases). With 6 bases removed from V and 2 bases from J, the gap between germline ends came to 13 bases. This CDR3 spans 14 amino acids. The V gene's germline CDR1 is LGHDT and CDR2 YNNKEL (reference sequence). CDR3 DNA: TGTGCCAGCAGTGATAGGACAGCTAACACTGAAGCTTTCTTT. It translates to CASSDRTANTEAFF. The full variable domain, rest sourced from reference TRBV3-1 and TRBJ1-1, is DTAVSQTPKYLVTQMGNDKSIKCEQNLGHDTMYWYKQDSKKFLKIMFSYNNKELIINETVPNRFSPKSPDKAHLNLHINSLELGDSAVYFCASSDRTANTEAFFGQGTRLTVV.

The CDR3 loop is CAISDGLTNTEAFF. The CDR3 DNA follows: TGTGCCATCAGTGATGGACTGACGAACACTGAAGCTTTCTTT. The chain links TRBV10-3 to TRBJ1-1; D unclear. This CDR3 comprises 14 residues. Looked up from germline, CDR1 is ENHRY and CDR2 is SYGVKD. The V and J ends lost 3 bases and 1 base respectively, with 9 bases between them.

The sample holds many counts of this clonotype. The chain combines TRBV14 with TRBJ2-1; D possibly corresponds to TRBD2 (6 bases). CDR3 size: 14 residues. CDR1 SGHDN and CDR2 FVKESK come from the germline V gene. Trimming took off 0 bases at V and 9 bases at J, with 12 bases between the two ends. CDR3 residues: CASSQDLTGVEQFF. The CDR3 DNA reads TGTGCCAGCAGCCAAGATCTCACGGGAGTTGAGCAGTTCTTC.

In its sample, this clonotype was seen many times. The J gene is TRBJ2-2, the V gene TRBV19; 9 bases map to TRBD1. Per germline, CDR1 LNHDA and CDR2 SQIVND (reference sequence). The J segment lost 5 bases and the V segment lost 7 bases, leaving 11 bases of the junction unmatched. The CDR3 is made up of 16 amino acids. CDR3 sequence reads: CASTPRTGVMTGELFF. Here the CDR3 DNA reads TGTGCCAGTACCCCCAGGACAGGGGTAATGACCGGGGAGCTGTTTTTT. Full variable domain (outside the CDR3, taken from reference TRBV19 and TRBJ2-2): DGGITQSPKYLFRKEGQNVTLSCEQNLNHDAMYWYRQDPGQGLRLIYYSQIVNDFQKGDIAEGYSVSREKKESFPLTVTSAQKNPTAFYLCASTPRTGVMTGELFFGEGSRLTVL.

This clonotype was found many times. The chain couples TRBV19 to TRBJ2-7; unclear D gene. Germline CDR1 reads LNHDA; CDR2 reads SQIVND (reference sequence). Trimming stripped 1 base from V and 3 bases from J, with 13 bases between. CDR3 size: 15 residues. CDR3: CASSIARASFYEQYF. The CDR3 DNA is TGTGCCAGTAGTATAGCCCGGGCGTCGTTCTACGAGCAGTACTTC.

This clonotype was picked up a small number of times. The CDR3 loop is CASSPGTDTQYF. The CDR3, as DNA: TGTGCCAGCAGCCCCGGGACAGATACGCAGTATTTT. The chain recombines TRBV3-1 with TRBJ2-3; D unclear. Germline CDR1 is LGHDT and CDR2 is YNNKEL (reference sequence). The CDR3 extends over 12 amino acids. Trimming shortened V by 4 bases and J by 3 bases, and 5 bases separated the two germline ends.

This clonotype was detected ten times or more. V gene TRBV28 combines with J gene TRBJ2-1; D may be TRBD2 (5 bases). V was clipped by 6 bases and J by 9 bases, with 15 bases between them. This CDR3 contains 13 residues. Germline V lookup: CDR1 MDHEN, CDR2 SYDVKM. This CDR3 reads CASRSSGIGEQFF. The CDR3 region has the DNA TGTGCCAGCAGGTCGTCGGGGATCGGTGAGCAGTTCTTC.

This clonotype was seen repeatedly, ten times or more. The CDR3 sequence: CASSLSSDHTQYF. The CDR3 region has the DNA TGTGCCAGCAGCCTCTCCAGTGACCATACGCAGTATTTT. The chain combines TRBV12-3 or TRBV12-4 with TRBJ2-3; D remains ambiguous. This CDR3 has 13 amino acids. V dropped 6 bases and J dropped 7 bases, with 14 bases sitting between them.

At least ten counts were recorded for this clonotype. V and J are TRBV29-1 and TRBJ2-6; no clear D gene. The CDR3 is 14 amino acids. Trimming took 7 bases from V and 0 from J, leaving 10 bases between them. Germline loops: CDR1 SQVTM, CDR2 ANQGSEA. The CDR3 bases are TGCAGCGCCAGAGTCAACTCTGGGGCCAACGTCCTGACTTTC. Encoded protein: CSARVNSGANVLTF.

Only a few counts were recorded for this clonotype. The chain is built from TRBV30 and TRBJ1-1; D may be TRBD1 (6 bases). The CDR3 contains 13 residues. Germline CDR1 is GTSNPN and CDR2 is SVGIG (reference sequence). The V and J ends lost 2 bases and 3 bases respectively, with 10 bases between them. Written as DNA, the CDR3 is TGTGCCTGGAGTCCTGGGGGCGACACTGAAGCTTTCTTT. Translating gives CAWSPGGDTEAFF.

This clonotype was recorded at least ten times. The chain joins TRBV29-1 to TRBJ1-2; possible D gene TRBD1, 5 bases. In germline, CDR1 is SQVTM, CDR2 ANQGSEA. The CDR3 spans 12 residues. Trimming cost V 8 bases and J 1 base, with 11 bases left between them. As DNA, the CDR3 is TGCAGCACAAACAGGAATAACTATGGCTACACCTTC. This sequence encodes CSTNRNNYGYTF.

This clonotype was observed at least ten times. CDR3 bases: TGTGCCAGCAGCTTGCGGGGCGGCGCAGACTATGGCTACACCTTC. Its translation is CASSLRGGADYGYTF. The chain links TRBV5-6 to TRBJ1-2; tentatively, D is TRBD1 (5 bases). This CDR3 spans 15 amino acids. The V and J ends lost 1 base and 3 bases respectively, with 13 bases between them. Germline loops: CDR1 SGHDT, CDR2 YYEEEE.

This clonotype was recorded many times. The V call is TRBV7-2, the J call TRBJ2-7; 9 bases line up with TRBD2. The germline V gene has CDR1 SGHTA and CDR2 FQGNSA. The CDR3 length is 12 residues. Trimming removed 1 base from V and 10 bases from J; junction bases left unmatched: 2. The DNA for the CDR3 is TGTGCCAGCAGCTTAGGACTAGCGGCCCAGTACTTC. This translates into CASSLGLAAQYF. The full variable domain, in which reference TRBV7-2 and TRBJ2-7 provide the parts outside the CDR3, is GAGVSQSPSNKVTEKGKDVELRCDPISGHTALYWYRQSLGQGLEFLIYFQGNSAPDKSGLPSDRFSAERTGGSVSTLTIQRTQQEDSAVYLCASSLGLAAQYFGPGTRLTVT.

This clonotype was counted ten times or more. CDR3 protein: CSVAGGTAARTDTQYF. The CDR3 DNA sequence: TGCAGCGTGGCGGGGGGGACTGCGGCCCGCACAGATACGCAGTATTTT. The V call is TRBV29-1, the J call TRBJ2-3; 9 bases match TRBD2. V trimming: 6 bases; J trimming: 1 base; junction bases outside the gene matches: 11. Germline assignment: CDR1 SQVTM and CDR2 ANQGSEA. The CDR3 extends over 16 amino acids.

DNA of the CDR3: TGTGCCAGTAGTACCTGGGAGGGACAGGGTAATCAGCCCCAGCATTTT. Amino acids: CASSTWEGQGNQPQHF. V gene TRBV19 combines with J gene TRBJ1-5, with TRBD1 matching 9 bases. Looked up from germline, CDR1 is LNHDA and CDR2 is SQIVND (reference sequence). This CDR3 has 16 amino acids. Trimming at V came to 4 bases and at J to 4 bases, leaving 8 bases not matched to a gene.

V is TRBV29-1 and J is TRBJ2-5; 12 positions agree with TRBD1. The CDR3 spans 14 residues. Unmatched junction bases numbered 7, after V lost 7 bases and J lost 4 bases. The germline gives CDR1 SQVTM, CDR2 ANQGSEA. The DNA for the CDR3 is TGCAGCGCTGGGACAGGGGGCGTGGGAGAGACCCAGTACTTC. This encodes CSAGTGGVGETQYF.